The 21 T cell receptor beta chains below were found in one sample sequenced in a study of shared T cell receptors in the human thymus. TCRdb's copy holds only in-frame clones and misses some; the assay was immunoSEQ multiplex PCR. The sample carries about 660,000 clones, around nine tenths recorded once. The sample also formed part of further work on human thymus T cells.

Sample: thymocytes. The receptors were sampled from a boy under two years old with a congenital heart defect.

The chain combines TRBV5-8 with TRBJ2-7; TRBD2 is a possible D gene (5 bases). Germline V gives CDR1 SGHTS, CDR2 YDEGEE. This CDR3 is 14 amino acids long. Trimming cost V 1 base and J 7 bases, with 15 bases left between them. CDR3 nucleotide sequence: TGTGCCAGCAGCTTGCCCCCGGTACGCGGGGAGCAGTACTTC. Its translation: CASSLPPVRGEQYF.

The DNA for the CDR3 is TGCGCCAGCAGTCAATCAGCGGCTAGCGGGAGATCCTACAATGAGCAGTTCTTC. It encodes CASSQSAASGRSYNEQFF. The V call is TRBV23-1, the J call TRBJ2-1, with 10 bases lining up with TRBD2. TRBV23-1 belongs to the ORF category, with a function that is uncertain. The CDR3 covers 18 residues. Losses at the gene ends were 0 bases for V and 1 base for J; bases not matched to a gene: 6.

This chain joins TRBV4-2 and TRBJ2-1; 12 bases line up with TRBD2. Germline CDR1 LGHNA, CDR2 YNFKEQ. The CDR3 consists of 17 residues. V trimming: 3 bases; J trimming: 15 bases; junction bases outside the gene matches: 18. CDR3 nucleotides: TGTGCCAGCAGCCAGTTACTAGCGGGAGGCCCCTTGGAGACATCGTTCTTC. It specifies CASSQLLAGGPLETSFF.

The chain joins TRBV14 to TRBJ2-7; TRBD2 agrees at 7 bases. V dropped 4 bases and J dropped 3; count of bases not matched to a gene: 3. The germline CDR1 and CDR2 sequences are SGHDN and FVKESK. The CDR3 loop spans 13 amino acids. CDR3 residues: CASSPGLDYEQYF. The DNA of the CDR3 is TGTGCCAGCAGCCCCGGACTAGACTACGAGCAGTACTTC.

This chain links TRBV7-8 with TRBJ2-1, with 10 bases matching TRBD2. The CDR3 is 15 amino acids. The germline V gene has CDR1 SGHVS and CDR2 FQNEAQ. V gave up 4 bases and J gave up 4 bases; unmatched junction bases: 4. The CDR3 coding sequence is TGTGCCAGCAGCTCTCGGACTAGCGGATACAATGAGCAGTTCTTC. Protein sequence: CASSSRTSGYNEQFF.

The genes are TRBV5-6 and TRBJ1-2, with no clear D. V was trimmed by 0 bases and J by 4 bases, leaving 10 bases between them. The length of the CDR3 is 14 residues. Germline CDR1 and CDR2: SGHDT and YYEEEE. The chain's CDR3 is CASSLGRVGYGYTF. CDR3 DNA: TGTGCCAGCAGCTTGGGACGGGTTGGCTATGGCTACACCTTC.

The rearrangement uses TRBV21-1 and TRBJ2-3; TRBD2 reflects the table's D call only, with no check against the DNA. TRBV21-1 is shown as a pseudogene. This CDR3 is built from 16 residues. The CDR3 nucleotides are TGTGCCAGCAGCAGCCCTCTAGCGGGGATCACAGATACGCAGTATTTT. Amino acid sequence: CASSSPLAGITDTQYF.

V usage is TRBV7-9 and J usage is TRBJ2-5, with D possibly TRBD1 on 5 matching bases. Germline V gives CDR1 SEHNR, CDR2 FQNEAQ (reference sequence). V was shortened by 5 bases and J by 0 bases, with 10 bases between the two germline ends. This CDR3 contains 14 residues. The CDR3 region is CASSQGANQETQYF. Written as DNA, the CDR3 is TGTGCCAGCAGCCAAGGGGCGAACCAAGAGACCCAGTACTTC.

V is TRBV6-1 and J is TRBJ2-1; 8 bases fit TRBD2. This CDR3 region has 20 residues. V lost 2 bases, J lost 0 bases, and 15 bases stayed unmatched. Germline CDR1 and CDR2: MNHNS and SASEGT. CDR3 residues: CASSERGREAGISSYNEQFF. CDR3 nucleotides: TGTGCCAGCAGTGAACGGGGGCGGGAGGCCGGTATTAGCTCCTACAATGAGCAGTTCTTC.

Concerning this clone itself: Additional DNA sequences in this sample encode the identical CDR3. The genes are TRBV5-1 and TRBJ1-1; no definite D call. The germline V and J ends were trimmed by 0 bases and 5 bases, with 5 bases remaining between them. The CDR3 contains 12 residues. Germline CDR1 SGHRS, CDR2 YFSETQ. CDR3 in amino acids: CASSLADTEAFF. As DNA, the CDR3 is TGCGCCAGCAGCTTGGCAGATACTGAAGCTTTCTTT. Using reference TRBV5-1 and TRBJ1-1 for the parts outside the CDR3, the full variable domain is KAGVTQTPRYLIKTRGQQVTLSCSPISGHRSVSWYQQTPGQGLQFLFEYFSETQRNKGNFPGRFSGRQFSNSRSEMNVSTLELGDSALYLCASSLADTEAFFGQGTRLTVV.

The chain couples TRBV11-1 to TRBJ1-1; 7 positions agree with TRBD1. From germline, CDR1 is SGHAT and CDR2 FQDESV (reference sequence). V lost 7 bases, J lost 5 bases, and 16 bases stayed unmatched. The length of the CDR3 is 16 residues. CDR3 bases: TGTGCCAGCACCCAGAGACCCGGCAGGGGGAGGACTGAAGCTTTCTTT. Translating it yields CASTQRPGRGRTEAFF. The whole variable domain, filled in from reference TRBV11-1 and TRBJ1-1, reads EAEVAQSPRYKITEKSQAVAFWCDPISGHATLYWYRQILGQGPELLVQFQDESVVDDSQLPKDRFSAERLKGVDSTLKIQPAELGDSAMYLCASTQRPGRGRTEAFFGQGTRLTVV.

This clone showed up just once. This rearrangement joins TRBV4-1 to TRBJ2-7; D is possibly TRBD1 (6 bases). Germline assignment: CDR1 MGHRA and CDR2 YSYEKL. The CDR3 is 13 residues long. V was trimmed by 4 bases and J by 2 bases, leaving 9 bases between them. The CDR3 nucleotides are TGCGCCAGCAGCCGACAGGATCCCTACGAGCAGTACTTC. Its translation: CASSRQDPYEQYF.

The rearrangement uses TRBV30 and TRBJ1-1; D is perhaps TRBD1 (6 bases). The CDR3 has 14 residues. From germline, CDR1 is GTSNPN and CDR2 SVGIG (reference sequence). Trimming cost V 0 bases and J 4 bases, with 12 bases left between them. The CDR3 nucleotides read TGTGCCTGGAGTGTGGGGGGGCTGATCACTGAAGCTTTCTTT. It encodes CAWSVGGLITEAFF.

DNA for the CDR3: TGTGCCAGCAGTTTACCCCCCGAGGTGAAGACCCAGTACTTC. The encoded protein is CASSLPPEVKTQYF. The gene calls are TRBV28 and TRBJ2-5, with D unresolved. This CDR3 spans 14 amino acids. The germline CDR1 and CDR2 sequences are MDHEN and SYDVKM. V lost 2 bases and J lost 6, with 13 bases in between.

The rearrangement links TRBV4-1 to TRBJ2-6; D is unresolved. The CDR3 is made up of 14 amino acids. Germline V gene lookup returns CDR1 MGHRA and CDR2 YSYEKL. V was pared by 4 bases and J by 1 base, with 5 bases between. CDR3 DNA sequence: TGCGCCAGCAGCCTTCCATCTGGGGCCAACGTCCTGACTTTC. Protein: CASSLPSGANVLTF.

This sequence joins TRBV4-2 and TRBJ2-3; no firm D call. This CDR3 has 17 amino acids. CDR1 is LGHNA, CDR2 YNFKEQ, per germline. Trimming stripped 4 bases from V and 5 bases from J, with 22 bases between. The DNA of the CDR3 is TGTGCCAGCAGCCCTCAAGGCGGAGAAGTTTCGGGAGATACGCAGTATTTT. Its translation: CASSPQGGEVSGDTQYF.

The chain carries TRBV27 and TRBJ2-3; D is possibly TRBD2 (6 bases). Trimming removed 4 bases from V and 5 bases from J, with 7 bases in between. CDR1 is MNHEY and CDR2 is SMNVEV in the germline V gene (reference sequence). This CDR3 is 12 amino acids long. The CDR3 reads CASSSGEDTQYF. The DNA of the CDR3 is TGTGCCAGCAGTTCGGGAGAAGATACGCAGTATTTT.

The chain links TRBV4-1 to TRBJ2-1; 10 bases align to TRBD2. Unmatched junction bases numbered 20, after V lost 1 base and J lost 5 bases. This CDR3 has 21 residues. Germline assignment: CDR1 MGHRA and CDR2 YSYEKL. The DNA of the CDR3 is TGCGCCAGCAGCCAAGTCCCCACCAGCCTAGCGGGAGTCCACCTTCACAATGAGCAGTTCTTC. Translation gives CASSQVPTSLAGVHLHNEQFF.

The chain links TRBV5-1 to TRBJ2-1; 7 nucleotides line up with TRBD2. The CDR3 is 16 amino acids. CDR1 is SGHRS, CDR2 YFSETQ, per germline. V lost 0 bases to trimming and J lost 6 bases; unmatched junction nucleotides: 9. The CDR3 region is CASSLVAGPPSNEQFF. As DNA, the CDR3 is TGCGCCAGCAGCTTGGTAGCGGGCCCGCCCAGCAATGAGCAGTTCTTC.

The genes are TRBV7-8 and TRBJ2-3, with D perhaps TRBD2 (6 bases). Germline V CDR1 and CDR2: SGHVS, FQNEAQ. V shed 1 base and J shed 3 bases, with 14 bases lying between them. This CDR3 has 16 amino acids. CDR3 DNA: TGTGCCAGCAGCTTAGTACCGGGAGTCGGGACAGATACGCAGTATTTT. Protein product: CASSLVPGVGTDTQYF.

Comment on this clone: At one end, the junction sequence differs from germline, possibly due to a read error. This rearrangement joins TRBV5-8 to TRBJ2-7; a weak D match, TRBD1 (5 bases). Germline V gene sequence: CDR1 SGHTS, CDR2 YDEGEE. This CDR3 comprises 14 residues. The CDR3 DNA follows: TGTGCCAACAGCCCCCGCCCTGGGGCCGACGAGCAGTACTTC. Translation: CANSPRPGADEQYF.